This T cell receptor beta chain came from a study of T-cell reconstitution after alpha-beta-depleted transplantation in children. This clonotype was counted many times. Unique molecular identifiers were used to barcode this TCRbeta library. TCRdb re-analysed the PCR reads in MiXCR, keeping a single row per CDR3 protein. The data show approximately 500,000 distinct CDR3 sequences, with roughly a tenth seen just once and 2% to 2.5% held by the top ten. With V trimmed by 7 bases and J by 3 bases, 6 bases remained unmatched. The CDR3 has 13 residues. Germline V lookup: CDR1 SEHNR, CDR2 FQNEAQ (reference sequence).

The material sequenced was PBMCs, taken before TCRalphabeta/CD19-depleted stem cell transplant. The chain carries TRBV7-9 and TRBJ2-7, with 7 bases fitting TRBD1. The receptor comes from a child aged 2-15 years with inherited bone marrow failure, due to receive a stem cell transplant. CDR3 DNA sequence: TGTGCCAGCACCCAGTCAGGGGGCTACGAGCAGTACTTC. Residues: CASTQSGGYEQYF.